The next 12 T cell receptor beta chains were all read from a single sample in a study of identical twins. TCRdb reprocessed the 5' RACE reads via MiXCR and lists one record per CDR3 protein. The data hold 400,000 to 550,000 distinct CDR3 sequences, with roughly 21% observed a single time. A further study also used this sample, focusing on T cells expressing NK-cell markers.

The sample comprised CD4+ T cells sorted from blood. These receptors all stem from a woman under 30 in good health.

This rearrangement joins TRBV6-1 to TRBJ2-7; TRBD1 agrees at 8 bases. Per germline, CDR1 MNHNS and CDR2 SASEGT. J lost 1 base, V lost 7 bases, and 6 bases had no gene match. CDR3 length: 14 residues. The CDR3 DNA reads TGTGCCAGCAAAGGACAGGGTATGTCCTACGAGCAGTACTTC. It yields the protein CASKGQGMSYEQYF.

The chain is built from TRBV29-1 and TRBJ1-4; possible D gene TRBD1, 5 bases. CDR3 length: 13 amino acids. CDR1 and CDR2 from the germline V gene are SQVTM and ANQGSEA. V gave up 4 bases and J gave up 4 bases, with 10 bases separating them. The CDR3 DNA sequence: TGCAGCGTTGCTGGACACAATAATGAAAAACTGTTTTTT. It specifies CSVAGHNNEKLFF.

Written as DNA, the CDR3 is TGTGCCAGCACGAGCAGAGAGACCCAGTACTTC. It translates to CASTSRETQYF. The chain combines TRBV6-5 with TRBJ2-5; D gene ambiguous. Trimming stripped 7 bases from V and 4 bases from J, with 7 bases between. CDR1 and CDR2 (germline): MNHEY, SVGAGI. The CDR3 has 11 residues.

The chain carries TRBV5-1 and TRBJ1-1; TRBD1 matches at 7 bases. This CDR3 contains 14 residues. Germline V gives CDR1 SGHRS, CDR2 YFSETQ. J was trimmed by 4 bases and V by 0 bases; bases with no gene match: 3. CDR3 loop: CASSLVPGGTEAFF. CDR3 nucleotides: TGCGCCAGCAGCTTGGTCCCAGGGGGCACTGAAGCTTTCTTT.

This clonotype came up many times. One end of the junction fails to match germline, which may point to a read error. The chain links TRBV5-1 to TRBJ1-1; D is perhaps TRBD1 (6 bases). Germline CDR1 SGHRS, CDR2 YFSETQ. The CDR3 extends over 13 amino acids. The CDR3 spells CASSTQGNTEAFF. The CDR3 bases are TGTGCCAGCAGTACACAGGGGAACACTGAAGCTTTCTTT.

V usage is TRBV6-2 or TRBV6-3 and J usage is TRBJ2-4; 9 nucleotides match TRBD1. The CDR3 runs 13 residues. Germline V gene sequence: CDR1 MNHEY, CDR2 SVGEGT. Germline trimming cut 0 bases from V and 15 bases from J; bases unmatched to any gene: 6. The CDR3 bases are TGTGCCAGCAGTTACTCTGGGACAGGGTCTTGGTACTTC. It encodes CASSYSGTGSWYF.

The V gene is TRBV5-5, the J gene TRBJ2-3; TRBD2 might be the D (5 bases). The CDR3 consists of 17 residues. V lost 1 base and J lost 2, with 17 bases in between. CDR1 is SGHKS, CDR2 YYEKEE, per germline (reference sequence). CDR3 sequence reads: CASSLIPPSGSTDTQYF. The CDR3 DNA is TGTGCCAGCAGCTTGATTCCCCCCAGCGGCTCCACAGATACGCAGTATTTT.

This clonotype was detected only a few times. The chain joins TRBV9 to TRBJ2-1; D is undetermined. This CDR3 spans 14 amino acids. Per the germline V gene, CDR1 is SGDLS and CDR2 is YYNGEE. V was trimmed by 0 bases and J by 7 bases, leaving 11 bases between them. The CDR3 is CASSVEGRRNEQFF. The CDR3 nucleotides are TGTGCCAGCAGCGTAGAGGGTAGACGGAATGAGCAGTTCTTC.

This chain uses TRBV20-1 with TRBJ1-1, with D perhaps TRBD1 (6 bases). V was clipped by 2 bases and J by 1 base, with 11 bases between them. Germline CDR1 reads DFQATT; CDR2 reads SNEGSKA (reference sequence). The CDR3 totals 14 residues. The CDR3 DNA follows: TGCAGTGCTAGACCAGGGGCTACGAACACTGAAGCTTTCTTT. Translated, it gives CSARPGATNTEAFF.

The chain employs TRBV19 and TRBJ1-2, with no clear D. Germline V gene lookup returns CDR1 LNHDA and CDR2 SQIVND (reference sequence). The V and J ends lost 6 bases and 2 bases respectively, with 7 bases between them. The CDR3 is 12 amino acids. In DNA form, the CDR3 reads TGTGCCAGTAGGGCCTCAAACTATGGCTACACCTTC. Translating gives CASRASNYGYTF.

The CDR3 DNA sequence: TGCAGTGCTAATAGGGGGAGGGGCGGCGATACGCAGTATTTT. It translates to CSANRGRGGDTQYF. The chain has TRBV20-1 and TRBJ2-3; possible D gene TRBD2, 7 bases. Germline V gives CDR1 DFQATT, CDR2 SNEGSKA (reference sequence). V lost 4 bases to trimming and J lost 6 bases, with 17 bases between them. The CDR3 is 14 amino acids.

The genes are TRBV7-8 and TRBJ1-5, with unresolved D. The CDR3 is made up of 12 amino acids. Trimming took off 5 bases at V and 6 bases at J, with 8 bases between the two ends. Germline CDR1 reads SGHVS; CDR2 reads FQNEAQ. This CDR3 reads CASSRWGQPQHF. CDR3 in DNA: TGTGCCAGCAGCCGCTGGGGTCAGCCCCAGCATTTT.